Listed here are 23 T cell receptor beta chains from one sample, sequenced in a study of tumor and adjacent non-tumor tissue in lung cancer. TCRbeta libraries were built with three rounds of nested PCR, modified from ARM-PCR. TCRdb called the multiplex PCR reads again in MiXCR, with one record for every CDR3 protein. The table includes 69,000 or so distinct CDR3 sequences, more than 70% detected once. No cell sorting was done before RNA was extracted from the tissue. The sequenced sample was lung tumor tissue. All receptors come from a man aged 55 to 70 with non-small cell lung cancer.

The V call is TRBV29-1, the J call TRBJ1-1; the D is unclear. V was shortened by 4 bases and J by 6 bases, with 12 bases between the two germline ends. Germline V gene sequence: CDR1 SQVTM, CDR2 ANQGSEA. This CDR3 spans 12 amino acids. CDR3 loop: CSVGPTASEAFF. DNA for the CDR3: TGCAGCGTTGGCCCAACTGCGTCTGAAGCTTTCTTT.

Comments on this clonotype: A much larger clone lies a single base off, so this may be a read error. The CDR3 loop is CSARGGWEAFF. CDR3 in DNA: TGCAGTGCTAGAGGGGGATGGGAAGCTTTCTTT. The genes are TRBV20-1 and TRBJ1-1; D remains unclear. Trimming cost V 1 base and J 8 bases, with 8 bases left between them. The CDR3 is 11 amino acids. Germline CDR1 is DFQATT and CDR2 is SNEGSKA (reference sequence).

Details on this clonotype: The conserved closing phenylalanine or tryptophan is absent in this CDR3, likely reflecting a read error. The gene calls are TRBV5-5 and TRBJ2-5; D could derive from TRBD1 or TRBD2 (5 bases each). Per the germline V gene, CDR1 is SGHKS and CDR2 is YYEKEE (reference sequence). Trimming left V 4 bases short and J 3 bases short, with 13 bases between. The CDR3 consists of 14 residues. The CDR3 region is CASSHPGRKETQYL. The DNA of the CDR3 is TGTGCCAGCAGCCATCCGGGACGGAAAGAGACCCAGTACCTC.

Of note for this clonotype: Here the CDR3 omits its conserved ending phenylalanine or tryptophan, so a read error is the likely source. The chain joins TRBV6-5 to TRBJ1-2, with 9 bases identical to TRBD1. The CDR3 runs 13 residues. CDR1 is MNHEY, CDR2 SVGAGI, per germline. The CDR3 DNA reads TGTGTCAGCAGTTACGGGACAGGGAGTGACTACACCTAC. This encodes CVSSYGTGSDYTY.

A remark on this clonotype: The final CDR3 position lacks the conserved phenylalanine or tryptophan, pointing to a likely read error. V usage is TRBV20-1 and J usage is TRBJ2-5; 14 bases are a match to TRBD2. Trimming took 5 bases from V and 2 from J; bases not matched to a gene: 13. The CDR3 is 18 residues long. Germline V gene data show CDR1 as DFQATT and CDR2 as SNEGSKA (reference sequence). The CDR3: CSAQGLAGVWVEQETQYL. In nucleotides, the CDR3 is TGCAGTGCTCAGGGACTAGCGGGAGTATGGGTGGAGCAAGAGACCCAGTACCTC.

A note on this clonotype: A read error is possible here, since a much larger clone lies one base away. CDR3: CASRSGNLNTEAFF. The CDR3 DNA reads as TGTGCCAGCAGGTCAGGGAACCTGAACACTGAAGCTTTCTTT. This sequence joins TRBV28 and TRBJ1-1; a weak D match, TRBD1 (5 bases). Germline-derived CDR1 and CDR2 are MDHEN and SYDVKM. V lost 6 bases and J lost 0, with 11 bases in between. This CDR3 is built from 14 residues.

About this clonotype: A read error may account for a junction end that differs from germline. The chain uses TRBV20-1 and TRBJ2-2; 11 nucleotides align to TRBD2. Germline assignment: CDR1 DFQATT and CDR2 SNEGSKA (reference sequence). The CDR3 spans 16 residues. CDR3 in amino acids: CSTTLAGGPETAELFF. CDR3 nucleotides: TGCAGTACTACTTTAGCGGGAGGGCCGGAGACCGCGGAGCTGTTTTTC.

This clonotype was seen many times. The chain uses TRBV20-1 and TRBJ1-6, with D unclear. The CDR3 has 11 residues. Trimming removed 5 bases from V and 8 bases from J, with 7 bases in between. Per germline, CDR1 DFQATT and CDR2 SNEGSKA (reference sequence). The chain's CDR3 is CSARIDSPLHF. As DNA, the CDR3 is TGCAGTGCTCGTATAGATTCACCCCTCCACTTT.

Concerning this clonotype: The junction does not match germline at one end; this may be a read error. The V call is TRBV29-1, the J call TRBJ2-1; D is perhaps TRBD2 (5 bases). Germline loops: CDR1 SQVTM, CDR2 ANQGSEA. CDR3 length equals 14 residues. DNA of the CDR3: TGCAGCGTGGATAGTGGGAGCTCCTCCAATGAGCAGTTCTTC. It encodes CSVDSGSSSNEQFF.

Concerning this clonotype: This is likely a read error, given that the CDR3 carries no conserved phenylalanine or tryptophan at its end. J is TRBJ2-7 and V is TRBV6-1; the D gene is possibly TRBD2 (5 bases). This CDR3 spans 16 amino acids. Looked up from germline, CDR1 is MNHNS and CDR2 is SASEGT. The CDR3 here is CSSSESVGEIFYEQYL. Written as DNA, the CDR3 is TGTAGCAGCAGTGAATCGGTCGGGGAGATCTTCTACGAGCAGTACCTC.

Comments on this clonotype: Germline is not matched at one junction end, which may reflect a read error. CDR3 protein: CGGWYTYTQYF. The CDR3 DNA reads TGCGGGGGATGGTACACATATACGCAGTATTTT. The rearrangement links TRBV29-1 to TRBJ2-3; the D gene could be TRBD1 or TRBD2 (5 bases each). The CDR3 has 11 residues. Germline values: CDR1 SQVTM, CDR2 ANQGSEA.

This clonotype was detected once. Here the CDR3 reads CAWNRTSLDGEQYF. CDR3 nucleotide sequence: TGTGCCTGGAATAGGACTTCACTCGATGGCGAGCAGTACTTC. The chain has TRBV30 and TRBJ2-7; a weak D match, TRBD2 (5 bases). The V end lost 4 bases, the J end lost 6 bases, and 19 bases lay between the germline ends. The CDR3 totals 14 residues. Germline values: CDR1 GTSNPN, CDR2 SVGIG (reference sequence). The variable domain in full, with the rest retrieved from reference TRBV30 and TRBJ2-7, is SQTIHQWPATLVQPVGSPLSLECTVEGTSNPNLYWYRQAAGRGLQLLFYSVGIGQISSEVPQNLSASRPQDRQFILSSKKLLLSDSGFYLCAWNRTSLDGEQYFGPGTRLTVT.

Remarks on this clonotype: The CDR3 end shows no conserved phenylalanine or tryptophan, and so a read error is likely. The limits of the CDR3 on the DNA are not certain, so only TCRdb's listed CDR3 is given. This chain joins TRBV11-1 and TRBJ2-2. In germline, CDR1 is SGHAT, CDR2 FQDESV (reference sequence). The CDR3 region is 14 residues in length, termini included. This chain's CDR3 is CANSYTCGTGELFL.

The chain recombines TRBV30 with TRBJ2-1; no clear D gene. Trimming removed 5 bases at V and 9 bases at J, with 11 bases between. This CDR3 comprises 11 residues. The V gene's germline CDR1 is GTSNPN and CDR2 SVGIG (reference sequence). CDR3: CAWGLGFEQFF. The CDR3 bases are TGTGCCTGGGGTTTGGGGTTTGAGCAGTTCTTC.

Of note for this clonotype: No conserved phenylalanine or tryptophan is present at the end of the CDR3, so a read error is the likely explanation. The chain combines TRBV6-2 or TRBV6-3 with TRBJ2-5; D might be TRBD2 (5 bases). This CDR3 is built from 13 residues. The V end lost 8 bases, the J end lost 8 bases, and 18 bases lay between the germline ends. Germline CDR1 MNHEY, CDR2 SVGEGT. Written as DNA, the CDR3 is TGTGCCAGCGGCCCTACTAGTGCAGAAACCCAGTACCTC. Protein: CASGPTSAETQYL.

Comment on this clonotype: An end of the junction differs from the germline gene, which may be a read error. J is TRBJ1-2 and V is TRBV29-1; no definite D call. The CDR3 is 12 residues long. Germline CDR1 and CDR2: SQVTM and ANQGSEA. This CDR3 is CGVGEINYGYNF. DNA of the CDR3: TGCGGCGTTGGAGAGATTAACTATGGCTACAACTTC.

Concerning this clonotype: The CDR3 carries no conserved terminal phenylalanine or tryptophan, so it likely arises from a read error. The chain joins TRBV20-1 to TRBJ2-2; D might be TRBD2 (6 bases). The CDR3 length is 16 residues. Germline-derived CDR1 and CDR2 are DFQATT and SNEGSKA (reference sequence). For the CDR3, the DNA is TGCAGTGTTACTTTAGCAGGAGGGCCGGAGACCGGGGAACTGTTTCTT. Protein product: CSVTLAGGPETGELFL.

Worth noting for this clonotype: The junction shows a germline mismatch at one end, possibly a read error. The CDR3 loop reads CVSSIRTGDYGYTF. CDR3 DNA: TGTGTCAGCAGTATCCGGACCGGGGACTATGGCTACACCTTC. V is TRBV12-3 or TRBV12-4 and J is TRBJ1-2; D gene unclear. The CDR3 loop spans 14 amino acids.

In its sample, this clonotype was seen a few times. As the CDR3 is not closed by the conserved phenylalanine or tryptophan, this likely results from a read error. Because the CDR3's place on the DNA is in doubt, the DNA is left out and the CDR3 is given as listed by TCRdb. This chain joins TRBV10-3 and TRBJ2-6; the listed D gene, TRBD2, was not tested against the DNA. CDR1 ENHRY and CDR2 SYGVKD come from the germline V gene. The CDR3 extends over 20 residues, inclusive of both ends. The chain's CDR3 is CDISEHGNRGRDYGTNVMNL.

Concerning this clonotype: At one end the junction does not follow the germline gene, possibly because of a read error. As DNA, the CDR3 is TGTACCAGTAGTGTCTCCCTGGAGACCCAGTACTTC. This translates into CTSSVSLETQYF. The chain joins TRBV28 to TRBJ2-5, with D uncertain. The V gene's germline CDR1 is MDHEN and CDR2 SYDVKM. The CDR3 contains 12 residues.

Concerning this clonotype: An end of the junction does not agree with germline; a read error may underlie this. The chain combines TRBV6-1 with TRBJ1-5; TRBD1 might be the D (5 bases). The CDR3 covers 14 residues. From germline, CDR1 is MNHNS and CDR2 SASEGT. The CDR3 coding sequence is TGTGCCATCAGTGAATTGACCGGGGGTCAGCCGCAGCATTTT. Translation: CAISELTGGQPQHF.

In this sample, this clonotype turned up once. This may be a read error, as it is one base from a much larger clone. V is TRBV5-1 and J is TRBJ2-7; D call uncertain. CDR3 length equals 12 residues. CDR1 SGHRS and CDR2 YFSETQ come from the germline V gene. V was shortened by 1 base and J by 8 bases, with 10 bases between the two germline ends. CDR3 coding DNA: TGCGCCAGCAGCTTGTCGGGCGGAAAGCAGTACTTC. Translation: CASSLSGGKQYF.

Regarding this clonotype: This CDR3 fails to terminate in the conserved phenylalanine or tryptophan, so it likely reflects a read error. The genes are TRBV29-1 and TRBJ2-6; D is perhaps TRBD2 (5 bases). The V gene lost 3 bases and the J gene lost 4 bases, with 10 bases spanning the gap. The CDR3 sequence is 14 residues long. Germline CDR1 SQVTM, CDR2 ANQGSEA. CDR3 protein: CSVDLEEGANVLTL. The CDR3 nucleotides are TGCAGCGTTGATTTGGAGGAAGGGGCCAACGTCCTGACTTTA.